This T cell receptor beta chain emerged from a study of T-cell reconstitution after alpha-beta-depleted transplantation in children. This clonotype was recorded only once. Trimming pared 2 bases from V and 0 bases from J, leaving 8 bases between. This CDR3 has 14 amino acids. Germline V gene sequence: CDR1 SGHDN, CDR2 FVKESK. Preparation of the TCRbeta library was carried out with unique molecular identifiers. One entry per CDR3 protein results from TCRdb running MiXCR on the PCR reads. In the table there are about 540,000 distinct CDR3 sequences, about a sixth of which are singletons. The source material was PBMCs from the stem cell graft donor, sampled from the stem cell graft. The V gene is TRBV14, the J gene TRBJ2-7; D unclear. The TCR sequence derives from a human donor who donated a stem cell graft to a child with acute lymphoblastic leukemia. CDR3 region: CASSQKESSYEQYF. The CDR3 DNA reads TGTGCCAGCAGCCAAAAAGAGAGCTCCTACGAGCAGTACTTC.